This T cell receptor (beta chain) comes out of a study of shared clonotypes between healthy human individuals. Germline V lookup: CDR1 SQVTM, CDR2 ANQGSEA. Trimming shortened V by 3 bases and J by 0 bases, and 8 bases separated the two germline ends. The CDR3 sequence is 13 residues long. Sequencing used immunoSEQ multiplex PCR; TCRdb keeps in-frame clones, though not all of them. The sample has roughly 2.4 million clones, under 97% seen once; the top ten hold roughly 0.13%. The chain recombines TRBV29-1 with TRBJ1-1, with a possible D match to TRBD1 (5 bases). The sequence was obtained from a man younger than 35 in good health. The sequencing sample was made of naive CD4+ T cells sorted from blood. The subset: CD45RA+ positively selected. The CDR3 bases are TGCAGCGTTGATAAAGGGGTGAACACTGAAGCTTTCTTT. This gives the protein CSVDKGVNTEAFF.